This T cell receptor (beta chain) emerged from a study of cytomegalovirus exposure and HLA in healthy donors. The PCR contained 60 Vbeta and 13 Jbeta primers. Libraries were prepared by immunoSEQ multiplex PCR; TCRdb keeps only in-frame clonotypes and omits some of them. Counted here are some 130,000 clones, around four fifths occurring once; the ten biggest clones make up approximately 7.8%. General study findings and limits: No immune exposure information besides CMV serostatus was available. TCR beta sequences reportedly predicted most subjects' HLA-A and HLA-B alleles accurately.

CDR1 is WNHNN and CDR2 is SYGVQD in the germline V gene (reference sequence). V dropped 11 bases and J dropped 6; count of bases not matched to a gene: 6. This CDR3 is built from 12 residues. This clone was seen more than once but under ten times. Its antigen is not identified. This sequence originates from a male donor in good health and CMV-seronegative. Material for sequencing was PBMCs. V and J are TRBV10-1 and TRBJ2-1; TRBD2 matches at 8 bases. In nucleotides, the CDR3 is TGCGCCGGCCGGGCGGGAGGCAATGAGCAGTTCTTC. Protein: CAGRAGGNEQFF.